Given below is one TCR beta chain in context. This clone was seen just once. Its target antigen remains unknown. Base-call qualities are not available, and no considerably larger clone is one nucleotide away. Whole blood was collected in K2EDTA tubes by collaborating institutions according to the institutions' own protocols. Collaborator samples were shipped for TCRbeta analysis as frozen whole blood, isolated PBMCs, or DNA extracted from either sample type. These data come from a study of blood T cell repertoires in COVID-19 (dated by TCRdb to about 2020). In the study overall: Collaborator samples came from the United States, Italy and Spain and covered acute and convalescent phases of COVID-19. The dataset comprised deeply sampled blood TCRbeta repertoires from subjects exposed to, actively infected with, or recovered from COVID-19. The material from the prospective study consisted of cDNA or gDNA derived from T cells, B-cell-depleted T cells, or PBMCs. Where available, HLA class I and class II types were taken from metadata supplied by the sample provider and were not determined by assay-based typing. Sample metadata almost always included a de-identified subject ID, COVID-19 status, age in years and sex. The samples were drawn from two sources: the first 160 participants of the ongoing ImmuneRACE study, and approximately 1,300 subjects contributed by 6 global collaborators. The repertoires were released in a freely available public database meant as a resource for research on the immune response to SARS-CoV-2.

CDR1 and CDR2, looked up from the germline V gene, are SGHAT and FQNNGV. Measured from the cysteine to the phenylalanine, the CDR3 is 11 residues long. Only the CDR3 part of the read is kept: 33 bases, read in frame from the first base. V is cut by 5 bases and J by 5 bases, and the space between the germline ends is 6 bases. The immunoSEQ Assay, a bias-controlled multiplex PCR, was used to amplify TCRbeta CDR3 regions from genomic DNA. In the source study's methods: The number of nucleated cells in each sample was estimated by amplification of reference gene primers within the assay. To quantify the absolute abundance of each unique TCRbeta CDR3 rearrangement, sequence reads were collapsed and filtered. For each sample, productive Simpson clonality was calculated by taking the square root of Simpson's diversity index across productive rearrangements. TCRdb retrieved this table from immuneACCESS and kept in-frame rearrangements only. Not all clones are present; in checked studies, unresolved V genes account for under half, and no reason is known for the remainder. That table is the source of V, J and clone size, and D and trimming were worked out from the DNA. This sample gives 40,000 to 60,000 clones in total; 68% of them show up just once. The ten top clones hold about 9% of the sample.

Findings and caveats that apply to the study as a whole: How much clinical and demographic metadata was included differed by source and by participant, and the metadata was provided uncurated.

Sequenced material: peripheral blood. The chain links TRBV11-2 with TRBJ2-5, with no D gene named confidently. This receptor was obtained from a woman aged 70-85 years with acute or convalescent COVID-19. This receptor has the CDR3 CASSQAETQYF. The DNA reads TGTGCCAGCAGCCAGGCGGAGACCCAGTACTTC.